The next 28 T cell receptor beta chains were all read from a single sample in a study of beta chain features in type 1 diabetes. The investigators reverse transcribed all of the isolated RNA, so they sequenced expressed TCRB transcripts. Here immunoSEQ multiplex PCR was the method, and the copy in TCRdb shows in-frame clones only, minus some. This sample yields 130,000 or so clones, of which 9% are seen a single time; under 0.9% belongs to the top ten. What these receptors recognize is not known. Study results and caveats: There was a moderate but significant shortening of TCRB CDR3s in all four CD4+ subsets of Type 1 diabetes patients.

The source material was central memory CD4+ T cells from blood. Receptor source: a man between 25 and 39 years old with type 1 diabetes.

For this clone: One junction end does not reproduce the germline sequence, and a read error may be involved. This sequence joins TRBV28 and TRBJ2-7; D is undetermined. Germline assignment: CDR1 MDHEN and CDR2 SYDVKM. The CDR3 has 12 residues. The CDR3 sequence: CASSSYSFEQYF. CDR3 bases: TGTGCCAGCAGTTCTTATTCCTTCGAGCAGTACTTC.

This clone was seen a handful of times. The rearrangement uses TRBV30 and TRBJ1-1, with D hard to call. The CDR3 consists of 13 residues. Per the germline V gene, CDR1 is GTSNPN and CDR2 is SVGIG (reference sequence). Trimming left V 5 bases short and J 1 base short, with 11 bases between. The CDR3 sequence is CAWYTQRNTEAFF. The CDR3 DNA reads TGTGCCTGGTATACACAGAGGAACACTGAAGCTTTCTTT.

This clone was seen a handful of times. V and J are TRBV25-1 and TRBJ2-5; TRBD1 matches at 11 bases. This CDR3 contains 16 residues. Germline CDR1 reads MGHDK; CDR2 reads SYGVNS. Germline trimming cut 4 bases from V and 4 bases from J; bases unmatched to any gene: 8. The CDR3 is CASSGGGQGERETQYF. In DNA, the CDR3 is TGTGCCAGCAGTGGAGGGGGACAGGGGGAACGAGAGACCCAGTACTTC.

The V gene is TRBV5-4, the J gene TRBJ1-2; weak D call: TRBD1 (6 bases). The CDR3 length is 14 residues. Trimming left V 0 bases short and J 7 bases short, with 13 bases between. Germline V gives CDR1 SGHNT, CDR2 YYREEE (reference sequence). The CDR3 coding sequence is TGTGCCAGCAGCTTGGGACAGGAAACTATTGGCTACACCTTC. Its protein is CASSLGQETIGYTF.

This chain joins TRBV4-1 and TRBJ1-2; D might be TRBD1 (6 bases). From germline, CDR1 is MGHRA and CDR2 YSYEKL. The V gene lost 4 bases and the J gene lost 3 bases, with 18 bases spanning the gap. The CDR3 length is 16 residues. The CDR3 loop is CASSPPRGGAYYGYTF. The CDR3 coding sequence is TGCGCCAGCAGCCCCCCCCGGGGGGGGGCATACTATGGCTACACCTTC.

There are a few counts of this clone. The chain is built from TRBV11-2 and TRBJ2-7, with D hard to call. V was trimmed by 1 base and J by 3 bases, leaving 10 bases between them. This CDR3 is 14 amino acids long. Germline values: CDR1 SGHAT, CDR2 FQNNGV. The CDR3 coding sequence is TGTGCCAGCAGCTTAGCGCCTCAGATCTACGAGCAGTACTTC. Residues: CASSLAPQIYEQYF.

This clone turned up a few times. The chain employs TRBV29-1 and TRBJ1-2; tentative D call: TRBD1 (5 bases). This CDR3 is 13 amino acids long. Trimming stripped 0 bases from V and 7 bases from J, with 12 bases between. CDR1 is SQVTM and CDR2 is ANQGSEA in the germline V gene. CDR3 amino acids: CSVEDPGRGGYTF. DNA of the CDR3: TGCAGCGTTGAAGATCCGGGGAGGGGTGGCTACACCTTC.

This clone has more than one count but fewer than ten. The V and J genes are TRBV9 and TRBJ2-1, with TRBD1 matching 8 bases. CDR3 length: 16 amino acids. J gave up 3 bases and V 2 bases, and 7 bases lay outside the gene matches. CDR1 SGDLS and CDR2 YYNGEE come from the germline V gene. The CDR3 DNA is TGTGCCAGCAGCGTGACAGGGGTTAGTCACTACAATGAGCAGTTCTTC. It translates to CASSVTGVSHYNEQFF.

This clone was counted only a few times. V gene TRBV5-1 combines with J gene TRBJ2-2; the D gene is possibly TRBD1 (7 bases). Trimming pared 3 bases from V and 1 base from J, leaving 13 bases between. The germline CDR1 and CDR2 sequences are SGHRS and YFSETQ. This CDR3 contains 16 residues. The CDR3 nucleotides read TGCGCCAGCAGCTCCTCAGGGGGGCGGAACACCGGGGAGCTGTTTTTT. Translated, it gives CASSSSGGRNTGELFF.

The sample holds a few counts of this clone. This sequence joins TRBV6-6 and TRBJ2-7; weak D call: TRBD1 (6 bases). The CDR3 consists of 15 residues. With 5 bases removed from V and 7 bases from J, the gap between germline ends came to 21 bases. CDR1 MNHNY and CDR2 SVGAGI come from the germline V gene (reference sequence). CDR3 loop: CASSKQTGVTKEQYF. CDR3 coding DNA: TGTGCCAGCAGTAAACAGACAGGTGTGACTAAGGAGCAGTACTTC.

A few counts support this clone. The chain carries TRBV10-3 and TRBJ2-7; D might be TRBD1 (6 bases). Trimming took 10 bases from V and 2 from J, leaving 12 bases between them. The CDR3 length is 12 residues. Per germline, CDR1 ENHRY and CDR2 SYGVKD. The CDR3 loop is CASRTAAYEQYF. The DNA for the CDR3 is TGTGCCAGTAGGACAGCCGCCTACGAGCAGTACTTC.

This chain's CDR3 is CASNSYNSPLHF. CDR3 DNA: TGTGCCAGCAACAGCTATAATTCACCCCTCCACTTT. The chain recombines TRBV6-1 with TRBJ1-6; D is unresolved. The CDR3 is made up of 12 amino acids. CDR1 is MNHNS, CDR2 SASEGT, per germline. V lost 7 bases and J 3 bases, leaving 4 bases between the germline ends.

The J gene is TRBJ2-6, the V gene TRBV6-1; 10 bases are shared with TRBD1. V lost 7 bases, J lost 2 bases, and 2 bases stayed unmatched. There are 15 residues in the CDR3. Germline V gives CDR1 MNHNS, CDR2 SASEGT. CDR3 residues: CASMTGGAGANVLTF. CDR3 nucleotide sequence: TGTGCCAGCATGACAGGGGGCGCTGGGGCCAACGTCCTGACTTTC.

The rearrangement joins TRBV2 to TRBJ2-3, with 8 bases lining up with TRBD2. The trim removed 3 bases at V and 6 bases at J, leaving 5 bases unmatched. Germline CDR1 and CDR2: SNHLY and FYNNEI. The CDR3 has 14 amino acids. The CDR3 reads CASSDRTSHDTQYF. CDR3 in DNA: TGTGCCAGCAGTGATCGGACTAGCCACGATACGCAGTATTTT.

The sample holds a few counts of this clone. This sequence joins TRBV4-2 and TRBJ2-5; 8 bases align to TRBD1. The germline V gene has CDR1 LGHNA and CDR2 YNFKEQ. The V gene end was trimmed by 4 bases and the J gene end by 5 bases; junction bases not matched to a gene: 9. The length of the CDR3 is 15 residues. In nucleotides, the CDR3 is TGTGCCAGCAGCCCCCCGACAGGGGCTGGGGAGACCCAGTACTTC. It specifies CASSPPTGAGETQYF.

The table lists this clone with a few counts. V gene TRBV19 combines with J gene TRBJ2-1; 10 bases fit TRBD2. The CDR3 loop spans 16 amino acids. Germline CDR1 is LNHDA and CDR2 is SQIVND (reference sequence). V was pared by 5 bases and J by 4 bases, with 8 bases of the junction left unmatched. The CDR3 DNA reads as TGTGCCAGTAGTTCGAGCGGGGGGGCGGGTTACAATGAGCAGTTCTTC. It is translated as CASSSSGGAGYNEQFF.

This clone was counted between two and nine times. The chain joins TRBV10-3 to TRBJ1-1, with 7 bases matching TRBD1. The CDR3 has 15 residues. CDR1 is ENHRY and CDR2 is SYGVKD in the germline V gene. Losses at the gene ends were 6 bases for V and 1 base for J; bases not matched to a gene: 8. The CDR3 region has the DNA TGTGCCATCAGCGACATCGGGACAGCGAACACTGAAGCTTTCTTT. It encodes CAISDIGTANTEAFF.

J is TRBJ2-1 and V is TRBV11-2; D remains unclear. CDR1 and CDR2 (germline): SGHAT, FQNNGV. CDR3 size: 14 residues. V was clipped by 6 bases and J by 0 bases, with 9 bases between them. For the CDR3, the DNA is TGTGCCAGCAGTCCGGCTAGCTCCTACAATGAGCAGTTCTTC. This translates into CASSPASSYNEQFF.

With respect to this clone: Other DNA sequences in the sample encode the same CDR3. The chain recombines TRBV11-2 with TRBJ1-4, with D maybe TRBD1 (6 bases). The CDR3 consists of 12 residues. Germline V gives CDR1 SGHAT, CDR2 FQNNGV. With 5 bases removed from V and 8 bases from J, the gap between germline ends came to 9 bases. The CDR3 DNA reads TGTGCCAGCAGCCCTCAGGGGGAAAAACTGTTTTTT. Encoded protein: CASSPQGEKLFF.

The CDR3 spells CASSLDGVVVETQYF. The CDR3 DNA sequence: TGTGCCAGCAGCTTAGACGGGGTCGTTGTAGAGACCCAGTACTTC. The J gene is TRBJ2-5, the V gene TRBV7-6, with D possibly TRBD2 on 5 matching bases. This CDR3 has 15 amino acids. CDR1 is SGHVS and CDR2 is FNYEAQ in the germline V gene. V gave up 1 base and J gave up 4 bases, with 13 bases separating them. The full variable domain, completed using reference TRBV7-6 and TRBJ2-5, is GAGVSQSPRYKVTKRGQDVALRCDPISGHVSLYWYRQALGQGPEFLTYFNYEAQQDKSGLPNDRFSAERPEGSISTLTIQRTEQRDSAMYRCASSLDGVVVETQYFGPGTRLLVL.

V is TRBV18 and J is TRBJ2-7; the match to TRBD1 covers 12 bases. Unmatched junction bases numbered 8, after V lost 6 bases and J lost 5 bases. CDR1 is KGHSH and CDR2 is LQKENI in the germline V gene. There are 15 residues in the CDR3. CDR3 in amino acids: CASSRAGQGADEQYF. Here the CDR3 DNA reads TGTGCCAGCTCCCGAGCGGGACAGGGGGCGGACGAGCAGTACTTC.

V gene TRBV4-1 combines with J gene TRBJ1-2, with D possibly matching TRBD1 (6 bases). The CDR3 length is 15 residues. The germline V gene has CDR1 MGHRA and CDR2 YSYEKL. Between the trimmed V and J ends, which lost 4 bases and 1 base, there was a span of 13 bases. CDR3 residues: CASSRPGADNYGYTF. The DNA for the CDR3 is TGCGCCAGCAGCCGACCAGGGGCCGATAACTATGGCTACACCTTC.

This sequence joins TRBV9 and TRBJ2-5; 7 bases map to TRBD2. J lost 4 bases, V lost 2 bases, and 2 bases had no gene match. CDR1 SGDLS and CDR2 YYNGEE come from the germline V gene. The CDR3 sequence is 13 residues long. The CDR3 is CASSVSSGETQYF. The DNA of the CDR3 is TGTGCCAGCAGCGTTTCTAGCGGAGAGACCCAGTACTTC.

This chain's CDR3 is CASSQGLTEQFF. CDR3 DNA: TGTGCCAGCAGTCAAGGACTTACTGAGCAGTTCTTC. J is TRBJ2-1 and V is TRBV2, with TRBD2 as a possible D gene (5 bases). The germline CDR1 and CDR2 sequences are SNHLY and FYNNEI. V lost 5 bases to trimming and J lost 9 bases, with 11 bases between them. The CDR3 totals 12 residues.

The V call is TRBV27, the J call TRBJ1-2, with 7 bases matching TRBD1. V shed 10 bases, J shed 2 bases, and the junction held 10 bases outside the gene matches. CDR3 length: 14 residues. Germline lookup yields CDR1 MNHEY and CDR2 SMNVEV (reference sequence). The CDR3 coding sequence is TGTGCCATTCCGACAGGGAGTTTAAACTATGGCTACACCTTC. Protein product: CAIPTGSLNYGYTF.

J is TRBJ1-6 and V is TRBV7-2; no definite D call. The V and J ends lost 2 bases and 8 bases respectively, with 10 bases between them. CDR1 and CDR2 (germline): SGHTA, FQGNSA. The CDR3 is 14 amino acids. The DNA of the CDR3 is TGTGCCAGCAGCTTAATAAGAGGAGATTCACCCCTCCACTTT. Its protein product is CASSLIRGDSPLHF.

The chain links TRBV7-9 to TRBJ1-1; 8 bases match TRBD1. CDR1 and CDR2 (germline): SEHNR, FQNEAQ (reference sequence). Trimming at V came to 5 bases and at J to 8 bases, leaving 7 bases not matched to a gene. This CDR3 has 13 residues. The CDR3 reads CASSSTGGGEAFF. CDR3 DNA: TGTGCCAGCAGCAGTACAGGGGGGGGAGAAGCTTTCTTT.

The genes are TRBV10-3 and TRBJ1-1; 9 bases match TRBD1. V gave up 5 bases and J gave up 4 bases; unmatched junction bases: 8. The CDR3 loop spans 15 amino acids. Germline CDR1 and CDR2: ENHRY and SYGVKD. The CDR3 loop reads CAISPATGGTTEAFF. The CDR3 nucleotides read TGTGCCATCAGTCCTGCGACAGGGGGGACCACTGAAGCTTTCTTT.